This T cell receptor (beta chain) was sequenced for a study of neurological immune-mediated disorders (dated by TCRdb to between 2019 and 2020). Background on the whole study: Peripheral blood TCR-beta repertoires from patients with HTLV-I-associated myelopathy (HAM/TSP), patients with multiple sclerosis, and healthy controls were compared in the study using UMI-based sequencing. Technical triplicate libraries were sequenced so that the variability in frequency of each individual clone could be precisely calculated. Of the approximately 70 subjects in the cohort, about 14 were HAM/TSP patients, around 34 were multiple sclerosis patients, and roughly 20 were healthy controls. The roughly 100 TCR-beta libraries covered PBMC samples along with longitudinal samples, technical triplicates, and paired sorted CD4+ and CD8+ T-cell subsets. Overall study results and their limits: No identical CDR3 amino acid sequences were found to be shared among expanded clones across subjects, suggesting that TCR-beta repertoires were private in all groups. TCR clonal expansion was highest in HAM/TSP patients and lowest in MS patients, with MS patients falling below even healthy controls.

The CDR3 numbers 15 residues from cysteine through phenylalanine. Only the CDR3 portion is preserved as DNA: 45 bases, with reading frame beginning at the first base. Deletion took 2 bases off V and 0 bases off J, with a span of 11 bases between the germline ends. According to the germline V gene, CDR1 reads SQVTM and CDR2 reads ANQGSEA. cDNA was synthesized by template-switch 5'RACE using a primer with a 10-nucleotide random unique molecular identifier that tagged each TCR transcript. Over 190 million TCR-beta sequences, covering 15-18 subjects, were produced in each sequencing run. The RNeasy kit was used to extract total RNA. The KAPA Real-time Library Amplification kit was used to amplify TCR-beta VDJ regions with primers targeting the TCR constant region and the 5'RACE anchor. A first PCR added sample indexes and Illumina adaptors, and a second PCR then raised library yield. After Ampure bead purification, the roughly 650 bp TCR product was size-selected on a 2% E-gel SizeSelection system. Before pooling, library quality was assessed on a Bioanalyzer, concentration was determined with Qubit, and library quantification was performed with the Kapa Library Quantification kit. An Illumina HiSeq 2500 sequenced the libraries paired-end 2 x 150 bp. To increase sequence diversity, roughly 24-31% phiX was spiked into each library pool. From the authors' description of their analysis: Quality-filtered reads were processed with the UMI-based MiGEC pipeline, which removed over 90% of raw TCR sequences during error correction. VDJ genes were aligned to IMGT germline references, and clonotypes were defined by unique CDR3 amino acid sequence plus V-J genes. Clonal expansion, Shannon diversity and CDR3 relatedness (CalcPairwiseDistances, ClusterSamples) were evaluated with VDJtools, and phylogenetic trees were built with CLCbio workbench. Expanded clones were defined as having at least 8 unique UMIs, based on coefficient-of-variation modelling across technical triplicates. TCRdb cleaned the public reads at Q25 with fastp, built clones with MiXCR and kept in-frame beta chains. When rows share a CDR3 protein, they turn into one entry using the most common DNA and genes. The V and J calls here are based on TCRdb, not the publication. This sample gives 25,000 or so distinct CDR3 sequences in total; less than 15% of them show up just once. In total, the top ten clones hold approximately 5% of the sample.

Read against the paper, the sample's time point label means: technical triplicate 1. Sorted-subset TCR libraries were prepared from around 1 million sorted CD4+ or CD8+ T cells. Peripheral blood underwent Ficoll-Hypaque density gradient centrifugation to isolate PBMCs, which were then cryopreserved in liquid nitrogen. Paired sorted CD4+ and CD8+ subsets came from healthy controls, HAM/TSP patients and MS patients. This clonotype was counted ten times or more. The antigen it recognizes is unknown. Base-call qualities are not available, and no considerably larger clone is one nucleotide away. The TCR comes from a female donor with HTLV-1-associated myelopathy (HAM/TSP). The receptor chain draws on TRBV29-1 and TRBJ2-1; no D gene call is confident. The source material was CD4+ T cells from blood. This receptor carries the CDR3 CSVEIWDFSYNEQFF. The DNA is TGCAGCGTTGAAATTTGGGATTTCTCCTACAATGAGCAGTTCTTC.